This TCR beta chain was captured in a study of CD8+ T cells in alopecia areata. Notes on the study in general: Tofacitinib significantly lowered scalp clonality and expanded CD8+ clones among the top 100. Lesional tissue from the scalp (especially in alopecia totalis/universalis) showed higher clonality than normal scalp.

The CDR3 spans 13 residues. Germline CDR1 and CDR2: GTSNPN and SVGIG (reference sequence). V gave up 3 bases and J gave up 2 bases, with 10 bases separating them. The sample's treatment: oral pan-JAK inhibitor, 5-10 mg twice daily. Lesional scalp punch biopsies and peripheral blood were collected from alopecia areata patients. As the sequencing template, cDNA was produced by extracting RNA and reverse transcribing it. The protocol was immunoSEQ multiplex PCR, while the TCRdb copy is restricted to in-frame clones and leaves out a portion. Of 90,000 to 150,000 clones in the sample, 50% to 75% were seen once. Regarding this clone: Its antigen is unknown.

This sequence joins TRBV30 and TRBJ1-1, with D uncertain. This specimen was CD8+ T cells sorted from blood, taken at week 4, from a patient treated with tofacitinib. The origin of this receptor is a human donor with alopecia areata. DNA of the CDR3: TGTGCCTGGAGACCGCAGAGTAACACTGAAGCTTTCTTT. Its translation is CAWRPQSNTEAFF.